A selection of T cell receptor beta chains follows, all from one sample in a study of T cell repertoires in cytomegalovirus infection. These receptors have no identified antigens. TCRdb reprocessed the reads via MiXCR and lists one record per CDR3 protein. The table has fewer than 1,000,000 distinct CDR3 sequences, approximately 31% seen once. The source material was cultured CD8+ T cells from PBMCs, sampled from culture after CMV antigen stimulation. These receptors came from a human donor in good health (CMV status not recorded). Some clones in this sample may be carry-over from other donors' samples. CDR3s include the opening cysteine and the closing phenylalanine or tryptophan. D genes are given only for firm matches. Clone size is stated in some rows and not others, as once, few, many or a class when expanded.

cdr3_length clone_size j_call v_call d_call cdr3_nt cdr3_aa
15 few TRBJ2-7 TRBV19 . TGTGCCAGTAGTATAGATCGTATCGGGATTCGCGAGCAGTACTTC CASSIDRIGIREQYF
15 few TRBJ2-2 TRBV20-1 . TGCAGTGCTTCCCGGTTAGGGTATGGGAGCGGGGAGCTGTTTTTT CSASRLGYGSGELFF
13 . TRBJ1-2 TRBV5-1 . TGCGCCAGCAGCTTGTCAGATACCTATGGCTACACCTTC CASSLSDTYGYTF
13 few TRBJ2-7 TRBV7-9 . TGTGCCAGCAGTGGGGCCTATCCCTACGAGCAGTACTTC CASSGAYPYEQYF
14 . TRBJ2-5 TRBV6-5 . TGTGCCAGCAGTTACATGGGGGAGCAAGAGACCCAGTACTTC CASSYMGEQETQYF
13 . TRBJ1-1 TRBV6-5 . TGTGCCAGCAGTTACGGGGCAGGGGCTGAAGCTTTCTTT CASSYGAGAEAFF
16 few TRBJ1-3 TRBV4-3 . TGCGCCAGCAGCCATGATGGACAGACCTCTGGAAACACCATATATTTT CASSHDGQTSGNTIYF
14 few TRBJ2-5 TRBV6-6 TRBD2 TGTGCCAGCGCGATAGCGGGGGGGAAAGAGACCCAGTACTTC CASAIAGGKETQYF
15 . TRBJ1-2 TRBV12-3/TRBV12-4 . TGTGCCAGCAGTTTAGAGGAAGGGCCCAACTATGGCTACACCTTC CASSLEEGPNYGYTF
14 . TRBJ2-3 TRBV2 . TGTGCCAGCAGTCGGGTACGGGTCACAGATACGCAGTATTTC CASSRVRVTDTQYF
16 . TRBJ2-1 TRBV28 TRBD2 TGTGCCAGCAGTTCGCCGCTAGCGGGGAAGAATAATGAGCAGTTCTTC CASSSPLAGKNNEQFF
17 few TRBJ2-4 TRBV6-2/TRBV6-3 . TGTGCCAGCAGTCGACTCAAGGACAGCCCCGAGTGGGACATTCAGTACTTC CASSRLKDSPEWDIQYF
15 . TRBJ2-2 TRBV7-2 TRBD1 TGTGCCAGCAGCTCCCGGGACAGGGGTACCGGGGAGCTGTTTTTT CASSSRDRGTGELFF
14 . TRBJ2-2 TRBV10-3 . TGTGCCATCAGTGAGGACACAAACACCGGGGAGCTGTTTTTT CAISEDTNTGELFF
13 few TRBJ1-2 TRBV27 . TGTGCCAGCAGTTCCTTCCCGGCCCGAGGCTACACCTTC CASSSFPARGYTF
16 . TRBJ2-5 TRBV6-5 . TGTGCCAGCAGTTACTCCAGGGGCGAGTGGTGGGAGACCCAGTACTTC CASSYSRGEWWETQYF
16 . TRBJ2-5 TRBV20-1 TRBD1 TGCAGTGCTAGAGATCGACAAGGGACAGGGGTCGAGACCCAGTACTTC CSARDRQGTGVETQYF
15 many TRBJ2-1 TRBV7-8 . TGTGCCAGCAACGCCGGGACACACTCCTACAATGAGCAGTTCTTC CASNAGTHSYNEQFF
17 . TRBJ2-2 TRBV7-6 . TGTGCTAGCAGCTTAGGGGTCGGTAGCTGGAACACCGGGGAGCTGTTTTTT CASSLGVGSWNTGELFF
16 few TRBJ2-6 TRBV2 . TGTGCCAGCGATAGGGACGAAAGCTCTGGGGCCAACGTCCTGACTTTC CASDRDESSGANVLTF
14 few TRBJ1-1 TRBV10-3 TRBD1 TGTGCCATCAACACGGACAGGGAGAACACTGAAGCTTTCTTT CAINTDRENTEAFF
12 . TRBJ1-3 TRBV27 TRBD1 TGTGCCAGCAGTCCGGGACAGGGAAGGTGGTATTTT CASSPGQGRWYF
17 few TRBJ2-5 TRBV28 TRBD2 TGTGCCAGCAGTTTACCAGGGAGGGCCCTCGCCCAAGAGACCCAGTACTTC CASSLPGRALAQETQYF
17 . TRBJ1-2 TRBV10-3 TRBD1 TGTGCCATCAGTGGCCCGGGGGACAGCAAGGGATTGGCTTCTAACACCTTC CAISGPGDSKGLASNTF
17 few TRBJ2-2 TRBV7-6 . TGTGCCAGCAGCCATGCCCGTACAGGTACTAACACCGGGGAGCTGTTTTTT CASSHARTGTNTGELFF
19 few TRBJ2-2 TRBV12-5 TRBD1 TGTGCTAGTGGTTTCAGGACAGGGGGCGTTCTTGAAAACACCGGGGAGCTGTTTTTT CASGFRTGGVLENTGELFF
15 . TRBJ2-2 TRBV2 TRBD1 TGTGCCAGCACCCCTGGACAGGGTCGGTCCGGGGAGCTGTTTTTT CASTPGQGRSGELFF
18 few TRBJ1-2 TRBV11-2 TRBD1 TGTGCCAGCAGCTTAGATCAGGACAGGGCGGGGAGCGGCTATGGCTACACCTTC CASSLDQDRAGSGYGYTF
15 . TRBJ2-7 TRBV19 TRBD1 TGTGCCAGTAGTATTACCGGGACAGGGATCTACGAGCAGTACTTC CASSITGTGIYEQYF
14 . TRBJ1-1 TRBV7-9 . TGTGCCAGCAGCGGGGGGGGCAGGGCTATCGAAGCTTTCTTT CASSGGGRAIEAFF
12 . TRBJ2-2 TRBV5-8 . TGTGCCAGCAGCTTCAGATCCGGGGAGCTGTTTTTT CASSFRSGELFF
14 many TRBJ1-1 TRBV7-9 . TGTGCCAGCAGCTTAGTCGGATGGGACACTGAAGCTTTCTTT CASSLVGWDTEAFF
17 few TRBJ2-3 TRBV5-4 . TGTGCCAGCAGCTTGGACTTTTCGCCGACAGTCACAGATACGCAGTATTTT CASSLDFSPTVTDTQYF
15 few TRBJ1-5 TRBV6-2/TRBV6-3 . TGTGCCAGCAGTTCATACAGGGAGGAAGATCAGCCCCAGCATTTT CASSSYREEDQPQHF
14 . TRBJ2-7 TRBV19 . TGTGCCAGTAGTAGTTCGACCGTAGTCCACGAGCAGTACTTC CASSSSTVVHEQYF
16 . TRBJ1-2 TRBV19 TRBD1 TGTGCCAGTAGTCCCACACGGACAGGATACGGGGATGGCTACACCTTC CASSPTRTGYGDGYTF
16 . TRBJ1-2 TRBV5-1 . TGCGCCAGCAGCTTGGTTTCAGGGGAAGTCGTCTATGGCTACACCTTC CASSLVSGEVVYGYTF
17 . TRBJ2-1 TRBV7-6 . TGTGTCAGCACTCGATCCCTCGAGGGGTGGGGGTACAATGAGCAGTTCTTC CVSTRSLEGWGYNEQFF
17 many TRBJ2-5 TRBV7-6 TRBD2 TGTGCCAGCAGCTCCTCAGCGGGGGGTAGGGGTCAAGAGACCCAGTACTTC CASSSSAGGRGQETQYF
15 many TRBJ2-7 TRBV7-9 . TGTGCCAGCAGCCCTAAGACAGGACCCTCCTACGAGCAGTACTTC CASSPKTGPSYEQYF
14 few TRBJ2-7 TRBV27 TRBD1 TGTGCCAGCAGTTTATCTAGAGGGGGCTTCGAGCAGTACTTC CASSLSRGGFEQYF
14 many TRBJ2-5 TRBV7-2 . TGTGCCAGCAGAGCCTACAGGAACCAAGAGACCCAGTACTTC CASRAYRNQETQYF
17 few TRBJ2-1 TRBV4-1 TRBD1 TGTGCCAGCAGCCAAAACCCCGGACAGGTTTCCTACAATGAGCAGTTCTTC CASSQNPGQVSYNEQFF
13 few TRBJ2-7 TRBV11-2 . TGTGCCAGCAGCTTAGGGTGGGGCTCCGAGCAGTACTTC CASSLGWGSEQYF
13 once TRBJ1-1 TRBV6-2/TRBV6-3 . TGTGCCAGCAGTTACTCGAAGGTGCTAGAAGCTTTCTTT CASSYSKVLEAFF
14 . TRBJ1-1 TRBV7-3 . TGTGCCAGCAGTATGGGGGGGGCAAACACTGAAGCTTTCTTT CASSMGGANTEAFF
15 many TRBJ2-1 TRBV7-3 . TGTGCCAGCAGCGCCAGGGAGTCCTCCTACAATGAGCAGTTCTTC CASSARESSYNEQFF
12 . TRBJ1-3 TRBV4-2 . TGTGCCAGCAGCCAAGCCCTAAACACCATATATTTT CASSQALNTIYF
17 few TRBJ1-6 TRBV10-3 . TGTGCCATCAGTGAGGCCCAACACCGGGACGGAGTTTCACCCCTCCACTTT CAISEAQHRDGVSPLHF
14 . TRBJ2-5 TRBV12-3/TRBV12-4 . TGTGCCAGCAGTTACGGGGGCCACCAAGAGACCCAGTACTTC CASSYGGHQETQYF
16 . TRBJ2-2 TRBV7-6 TRBD1 TGTGCCAGCAGCCCCGGGACAGGGGTTGAGACCGGGGAGCTGTTTTTT CASSPGTGVETGELFF
15 many TRBJ1-5 TRBV7-2 . TGTGCCAGCAGCCAAGACCTCTCAAGTTTTCAGCCCCAGCATTTT CASSQDLSSFQPQHF
15 few TRBJ2-2 TRBV24-1 . TGTGCCACCAGTGATTCCGTCGGGGACGCCGGGGAGCTGTTTTTT CATSDSVGDAGELFF
15 few TRBJ2-7 TRBV7-6 . TGTGCCAGCAGCTTAGGGCAGGGGTTGGACTACGAGCAGTACTTC CASSLGQGLDYEQYF